The clone carrying this T cell receptor beta chain showed up just once. These data come from a study of blood T cell repertoires in COVID-19. Repertoires were generated with immunoSEQ multiplex PCR, while TCRdb's copy carries only in-frame clones and drops some. The data contain about 230,000 clones, roughly 80% of them singletons. V lost 4 bases and J lost 4, with 14 bases in between. Germline CDR1 reads MNHEY; CDR2 reads SVGEGT. The length of the CDR3 is 14 residues. V and J are TRBV6-2 or TRBV6-3 and TRBJ2-7; perhaps TRBD2 as D (7 bases). What was sequenced was peripheral blood. The sequence was collected from a woman of 80 years or more with COVID-19, enrolled during active disease. DNA for the CDR3: TGTGCCAGCAGTTGGGGGGGCAAGAGTTACGAGCAGTACTTC. The encoded protein is CASSWGGKSYEQYF.